One and the same sample provided the 27 T cell receptor beta chains below, sequenced in a study of CD8 T cells in ankylosing spondylitis. TCRdb called the 5' RACE reads again in MiXCR, with one record for every CDR3 protein. This table has some 250,000 distinct CDR3 sequences, around 7.8% appearing once. Sequencing was performed on blood, either unsorted or a sorted T cell fraction (not recorded which). These receptors were obtained from a male donor with ankylosing spondylitis or in good health (not recorded which).

This clonotype was counted a few times. J is TRBJ2-3 and V is TRBV11-3; D is ambiguous. The germline CDR1 and CDR2 sequences are SGHNT and YENEEA. The CDR3 is 14 amino acids. The germline V and J ends were trimmed by 1 base and 6 bases, with 11 bases remaining between them. In DNA, the CDR3 is TGTGCCAGCAGCTTAGGGCAGCCACCGGATACGCAGTATTTT. Encoded protein: CASSLGQPPDTQYF.

This clonotype was seen ten or more times. V is TRBV20-1 and J is TRBJ2-5; 10 bases are shared with TRBD1. J was trimmed by 2 bases and V by 6 bases; bases with no gene match: 3. This CDR3 is 13 amino acids long. The germline CDR1 and CDR2 sequences are DFQATT and SNEGSKA (reference sequence). CDR3 protein: CSATDRGQETQYF. CDR3 bases: TGCAGTGCCACGGACAGGGGGCAAGAGACCCAGTACTTC.

This clonotype was counted a few times. The chain joins TRBV5-1 to TRBJ1-2; TRBD1 matches at 9 bases. The CDR3 is 17 amino acids. Germline V gene lookup returns CDR1 SGHRS and CDR2 YFSETQ. V was pared by 0 bases and J by 4 bases, with 10 bases of the junction left unmatched. CDR3: CASSLGAGQGPFYGYTF. The CDR3 DNA reads TGCGCCAGCAGCTTGGGGGCGGGACAGGGACCGTTCTATGGCTACACCTTC.

This clonotype has at least ten counts. This chain links TRBV5-4 with TRBJ2-1; D is perhaps TRBD2 (6 bases). Germline lookup yields CDR1 SGHNT and CDR2 YYREEE (reference sequence). The CDR3 consists of 14 residues. Trimming removed 3 bases at V and 3 bases at J, with 10 bases between. The DNA of the CDR3 is TGTGCCAGCAGCTCGAGGGACTTCTACAATGAGCAGTTCTTC. Its translation is CASSSRDFYNEQFF.

This clonotype was counted many times. This chain joins TRBV7-2 and TRBJ1-1, with unresolved D. From germline, CDR1 is SGHTA and CDR2 FQGNSA. The CDR3 is made up of 13 amino acids. Between the trimmed V and J ends, which lost 1 base and 7 bases, there was a span of 10 bases. CDR3 nucleotide sequence: TGTGCCAGCAGCTTAGGGATGGACGTTGAAGCTTTCTTT. Amino acids: CASSLGMDVEAFF.

This clonotype has a handful of counts. V is TRBV5-5 and J is TRBJ2-7; TRBD1 aligns across 8 bases. From germline, CDR1 is SGHKS and CDR2 YYEKEE (reference sequence). With 4 bases clipped from V and 6 bases from J, the junction kept 12 bases outside the gene matches. CDR3 length: 15 amino acids. DNA of the CDR3: TGTGCCAGCAGCATCGCGGGACAGGTGACGGGCGAGCAGTACTTC. It encodes CASSIAGQVTGEQYF.

This clonotype was counted a few times. DNA of the CDR3: TGTGCCAGCAGTCAGGGGGCGCGCGAGCAGTACTTC. The encoded protein is CASSQGAREQYF. The chain carries TRBV6-1 and TRBJ2-7, with TRBD1 matching 8 bases. The CDR3 is 12 amino acids. Germline V gene lookup returns CDR1 MNHNS and CDR2 SASEGT. J gave up 6 bases and V 5 bases, and 3 bases lay outside the gene matches.

The sample holds many counts of this clonotype. The genes are TRBV6-6 and TRBJ1-5; D not certain. Germline assignment: CDR1 MNHNY and CDR2 SVGAGI (reference sequence). With 6 bases removed from V and 6 bases from J, the gap between germline ends came to 6 bases. The CDR3 has 11 residues. The CDR3 sequence: CASRGRQPQHF. CDR3 nucleotides: TGTGCCAGCAGGGGCCGTCAGCCCCAGCATTTT.

Comments on this clonotype: It is likely a read error, because the conserved phenylalanine at the end of the CDR3 is missing. The DNA is left out, because the CDR3 cannot be placed on it with certainty; the CDR3 is given as TCRdb lists it. CDR3 in amino acids: CSARDRRP. The genes are TRBV20-1 and TRBJ2-7. Germline CDR1 DFQATT, CDR2 SNEGSKA (reference sequence). The length of the CDR3 is 8 amino acids, counting both ends.

This clonotype appeared many times. This rearrangement joins TRBV6-5 to TRBJ2-7; D is unresolved. CDR1 MNHEY and CDR2 SVGAGI come from the germline V gene. The CDR3 is 14 amino acids. V was cut by 1 base and J by 3 bases, with 10 bases left in between. The DNA for the CDR3 is TGTGCCAGCAGTTACTTGGGTCAGAGCTACGAGCAGTACTTC. This encodes CASSYLGQSYEQYF.

The chain links TRBV7-2 to TRBJ1-1; TRBD1 might be the D (5 bases). The length of the CDR3 is 15 residues. Trimming removed 1 base from V and 7 bases from J, with 16 bases in between. Germline values: CDR1 SGHTA, CDR2 FQGNSA. Here the CDR3 reads CASSLGARQGGEAFF. Here the CDR3 DNA reads TGTGCCAGCAGCTTAGGGGCGCGGCAGGGTGGTGAAGCTTTCTTT.

In this sample, this clonotype turned up many times. This rearrangement joins TRBV12-3 or TRBV12-4 to TRBJ2-7, with D tentatively TRBD1 (5 bases). The germline V and J ends were trimmed by 7 bases and 2 bases, with 12 bases remaining between them. The CDR3 length is 13 residues. The CDR3 sequence is CASTLGPPYEQYF. In DNA, the CDR3 is TGTGCCAGCACCCTGGGGCCGCCCTACGAGCAGTACTTC.

This clonotype was counted ten times or more. This chain uses TRBV20-1 with TRBJ2-2, with D hard to call. V lost 3 bases, J lost 6 bases, and 14 bases lay in between. This CDR3 contains 14 residues. The germline CDR1 and CDR2 sequences are DFQATT and SNEGSKA (reference sequence). The DNA of the CDR3 is TGCAGTGCTAGTTCGAGCCAAGGAGCCGGGGAGCTGTTTTTT. Translation gives CSASSSQGAGELFF.

The rearrangement links TRBV9 to TRBJ2-3; D possibly corresponds to TRBD2 (7 bases). The CDR3 is made up of 15 amino acids. CDR1 is SGDLS, CDR2 YYNGEE, per germline. Trimming took 3 bases from V and 1 from J, leaving 12 bases between them. The CDR3 loop reads CASSGGGAGTDTQYF. The CDR3 bases are TGTGCCAGCAGCGGGGGGGGGGCCGGCACAGATACGCAGTATTTT.

This chain uses TRBV7-9 with TRBJ2-3; D call uncertain. There are 15 residues in the CDR3. The germline V and J ends were trimmed by 1 base and 0 bases, with 8 bases remaining between them. Germline V gene sequence: CDR1 SEHNR, CDR2 FQNEAQ (reference sequence). In DNA, the CDR3 is TGTGCCAGCAGCTTAGATTGGGCTAGCACAGATACGCAGTATTTT. This codes for CASSLDWASTDTQYF.

This clonotype was picked up many times. The rearrangement links TRBV4-1 to TRBJ2-7; a weak D match, TRBD2 (6 bases). V was trimmed by 5 bases and J by 6 bases, leaving 14 bases between them. The CDR3 covers 13 residues. Germline loops: CDR1 MGHRA, CDR2 YSYEKL. In nucleotides, the CDR3 is TGCGCCAGCAGCGTTAGGAGGGCCTCCGAGCAGTACTTC. It yields the protein CASSVRRASEQYF.

This clonotype was counted at least ten times. The chain recombines TRBV27 with TRBJ2-1; 7 bases match TRBD2. Germline CDR1 is MNHEY and CDR2 is SMNVEV (reference sequence). Losses at the gene ends were 5 bases for V and 10 bases for J; bases not matched to a gene: 11. This CDR3 is 14 amino acids long. CDR3 amino acids: CASSLGTGGDEQFF. The CDR3 DNA reads TGTGCCAGCAGTCTAGGGACGGGGGGAGACGAGCAGTTCTTC.

This clonotype was recorded many times. The rearrangement joins TRBV5-1 to TRBJ2-1; no clear D. Deletions cut 2 bases from V and 5 bases from J, with 11 bases between. The CDR3 runs to 14 residues. CDR1 is SGHRS, CDR2 YFSETQ, per germline. This chain's CDR3 is CASSLSSRHNEQFF. CDR3 coding DNA: TGCGCCAGCAGCTTATCCTCCCGGCACAATGAGCAGTTCTTC.

This clonotype was counted a few times. The chain couples TRBV7-3 to TRBJ2-2, with D uncertain. Germline CDR1 is SGHTA and CDR2 is FQGTGA. Trimming took 5 bases from V and 4 from J, leaving 11 bases between them. This CDR3 is built from 14 residues. CDR3 nucleotides: TGTGCCAGCAGCAAACTAAAAAGCACCGGGGAGCTGTTTTTT. Its translation: CASSKLKSTGELFF. Full variable domain (remainder filled in from reference TRBV7-3 and TRBJ2-2): GAGVSQTPSNKVTEKGKYVELRCDPISGHTALYWYRQSLGQGPEFLIYFQGTGAADDSGLPNDRFFAVRPEGSVSTLKIQRTERGDSAVYLCASSKLKSTGELFFGEGSRLTVL.

The table lists this clonotype with many counts. CDR3 amino acids: CASSPDPGLASTGELFF. The CDR3 DNA follows: TGTGCCAGCAGCCCAGACCCGGGACTAGCGTCCACCGGGGAGCTGTTTTTT. The rearrangement links TRBV11-2 to TRBJ2-2; 10 bases agree with TRBD2. The CDR3 length is 17 residues. Germline V gene data show CDR1 as SGHAT and CDR2 as FQNNGV. The V and J ends lost 5 bases and 4 bases, in that order; junction bases with no gene match: 10.

This clonotype was counted at least ten times. The chain links TRBV25-1 to TRBJ1-4; the D is unclear. Germline V gives CDR1 MGHDK, CDR2 SYGVNS. Trimming removed 3 bases from V and 3 bases from J, with 11 bases in between. The CDR3 has 15 residues. The CDR3 protein is CASSDGGGANEKLFF. CDR3 DNA sequence: TGTGCCAGCAGTGACGGTGGTGGGGCTAATGAAAAACTGTTTTTT.

This clonotype was counted at least ten times. The chain carries TRBV20-1 and TRBJ2-1; 10 bases align to TRBD2. This CDR3 region has 15 residues. J gave up 4 bases and V 0 bases, and 3 bases lay outside the gene matches. The germline gives CDR1 DFQATT, CDR2 SNEGSKA (reference sequence). For the CDR3, the DNA is TGCAGTGCTAGAGACCCGGGACTAGCGTACAATGAGCAGTTCTTC. As protein: CSARDPGLAYNEQFF.

V gene TRBV5-1 combines with J gene TRBJ1-6; a weak D match, TRBD1 (5 bases). Germline V gene sequence: CDR1 SGHRS, CDR2 YFSETQ. The CDR3 has 13 residues. Deletions cut 7 bases from V and 7 bases from J, with 12 bases between. CDR3 coding DNA: TGCGCCAGCCGCCGGGACGCCAATTCACCCCTCCACTTT. Its protein product is CASRRDANSPLHF.

This clonotype was picked up many times. The chain recombines TRBV7-8 with TRBJ2-7; D is perhaps TRBD2 (5 bases). V lost 4 bases, J lost 2 bases, and 18 bases lay in between. The CDR3 is made up of 16 amino acids. CDR1 SGHVS and CDR2 FQNEAQ come from the germline V gene. CDR3 nucleotide sequence: TGTGCCAGCAGCTCCTGGAATGGGAGCTTCACCTACGAGCAGTACTTC. Translating gives CASSSWNGSFTYEQYF.

This clonotype turned up a few times. The V call is TRBV7-8, the J call TRBJ2-5, with D tentatively TRBD2 (7 bases). This CDR3 is 15 amino acids long. Per germline, CDR1 SGHVS and CDR2 FQNEAQ. V lost 3 bases, J lost 2 bases, and 13 bases lay in between. The CDR3 DNA is TGTGCCAGCAGCTTTCGGGGGGCCCGACAAGAGACCCAGTACTTC. Its translation is CASSFRGARQETQYF.

This clonotype was found many times. The V and J genes are TRBV7-8 and TRBJ2-7; D is possibly TRBD1 or TRBD2 (6 bases each). V was cut by 3 bases and J by 7 bases, with 10 bases left in between. The CDR3 loop spans 12 amino acids. Looked up from germline, CDR1 is SGHVS and CDR2 is FQNEAQ. CDR3 residues: CASSLEGGEQYF. CDR3 DNA: TGTGCCAGCAGCTTGGAGGGGGGAGAGCAGTACTTC.

This clonotype was detected many times. The rearrangement uses TRBV5-4 and TRBJ1-4; 7 positions match TRBD1. Germline values: CDR1 SGHNT, CDR2 YYREEE (reference sequence). Trimming took 4 bases from V and 6 from J; bases not matched to a gene: 6. The length of the CDR3 is 14 residues. The CDR3, as DNA: TGTGCCAGCAGCAAAGGGGGCGGGGATGAAAAACTGTTTTTT. Residues: CASSKGGGDEKLFF.